These 29 T cell receptor beta chains came from one sample sequenced in a study of blood T cell dynamics during melanoma immunotherapy. Regarding time point: week 3, after first cycle of checkpoint inhibitor. TCRdb's copy holds only in-frame clones and misses some; the assay was immunoSEQ multiplex PCR. The sample contains 11,000 or so clones, approximately 88% of which appear only once. The sequencing here drew on blood, taken from a patient treated with checkpoint blockade. These receptors originate from a human donor with melanoma.

The chain recombines TRBV7-2 with TRBJ2-7; perhaps TRBD2 as D (6 bases). Between the trimmed V and J ends, which lost 5 bases and 9 bases, there was a span of 20 bases. Germline loops: CDR1 SGHTA, CDR2 FQGNSA. The CDR3 contains 14 residues. The DNA for the CDR3 is TGTGCCAGCAGCGCGGGACCTTCCGATCGAGTGCAGTACTTC. It yields the protein CASSAGPSDRVQYF.

There are a few counts of this clone. This sequence joins TRBV2 and TRBJ1-5; TRBD1 is a possible D gene (5 bases). The CDR3 spans 17 residues. Germline CDR1 is SNHLY and CDR2 is FYNNEI. V was clipped by 3 bases and J by 9 bases, with 24 bases between them. The CDR3 region is CASSETRSDTPSSPQHF. DNA of the CDR3: TGTGCCAGCAGTGAGACGCGGTCGGACACCCCCTCGTCGCCCCAGCATTTT.

In its sample, this clone ranks as medium-sized. The chain couples TRBV7-3 to TRBJ2-7; the D gene could be TRBD1 or TRBD2 (6 bases each). The CDR3 extends over 13 amino acids. Germline CDR1 SGHTA, CDR2 FQGTGA. V was clipped by 5 bases and J by 7 bases, with 15 bases between them. CDR3 sequence reads: CASSPPGGQEQYF. In DNA, the CDR3 is TGTGCCAGCAGCCCCCCCGGGGGCCAGGAGCAGTACTTC. The whole variable domain, filled in from reference TRBV7-3 and TRBJ2-7, reads GAGVSQTPSNKVTEKGKYVELRCDPISGHTALYWYRQSLGQGPEFLIYFQGTGAADDSGLPNDRFFAVRPEGSVSTLKIQRTERGDSAVYLCASSPPGGQEQYFGPGTRLTVT.

This chain links TRBV2 with TRBJ2-3; the match to TRBD2 covers 11 bases. This CDR3 region has 16 residues. With V trimmed by 2 bases and J by 2 bases, 3 bases remained unmatched. Germline V lookup: CDR1 SNHLY, CDR2 FYNNEI. The CDR3 nucleotides read TGTGCCAGCAGTGAACTAGCGGGGGGATTCACAGATACGCAGTATTTT. This translates into CASSELAGGFTDTQYF.

The rearrangement links TRBV19 to TRBJ1-2, with 11 bases lining up with TRBD1. This CDR3 has 17 residues. Germline CDR1 LNHDA, CDR2 SQIVND (reference sequence). The junction had 13 bases not matched to a gene; V was cut back by 6 bases and J by 4 bases. The CDR3 reads CASSQRTGTGGIYGYTF. CDR3 in DNA: TGTGCCAGTAGCCAACGCACCGGGACAGGGGGGATCTATGGCTACACCTTC. Using reference TRBV19 and TRBJ1-2 for the parts outside the CDR3, the full variable domain is DGGITQSPKYLFRKEGQNVTLSCEQNLNHDAMYWYRQDPGQGLRLIYYSQIVNDFQKGDIAEGYSVSREKKESFPLTVTSAQKNPTAFYLCASSQRTGTGGIYGYTFGSGTRLTVV.

The CDR3: CASSQEGGRTGELFF. The CDR3 DNA sequence: TGTGCCAGCAGCCAAGAAGGCGGACGTACCGGGGAGCTGTTTTTT. This chain links TRBV4-2 with TRBJ2-2, with D uncertain. CDR1 is LGHNA and CDR2 is YNFKEQ in the germline V gene. This CDR3 is built from 15 residues. The V gene lost 0 bases and the J gene lost 5 bases, with 10 bases spanning the gap.

This clone was seen just once. The chain links TRBV4-1 to TRBJ2-1, with D perhaps TRBD2 (6 bases). Germline values: CDR1 MGHRA, CDR2 YSYEKL. The CDR3 runs 16 residues. Trimming took off 3 bases at V and 4 bases at J, with 16 bases between the two ends. The CDR3 loop reads CASSHPVRDSYNEQFF. As DNA, the CDR3 is TGCGCCAGCAGCCATCCCGTCCGGGACTCTTACAATGAGCAGTTCTTC.

This rearrangement joins TRBV11-3 to TRBJ2-2; D tentatively fits TRBD1 or TRBD2 (5 bases each). The CDR3 extends over 15 amino acids. Germline V lookup: CDR1 SGHNT, CDR2 YENEEA. Trimming took off 6 bases at V and 5 bases at J, with 16 bases between the two ends. The CDR3 coding sequence is TGTGCCAGCAGGACGGGGCCCAGAGGTACCGGGGAGCTGTTTTTT. It specifies CASRTGPRGTGELFF.

The rearrangement links TRBV7-6 to TRBJ1-6; no definite D call. This CDR3 is 14 amino acids long. Trimming removed 2 bases at V and 4 bases at J, with 6 bases between. Germline V gives CDR1 SGHVS, CDR2 FNYEAQ. The CDR3 DNA reads as TGTGCCAGCAGCTTAAGAGGGTATAATTCACCCCTCCACTTT. Amino acids: CASSLRGYNSPLHF. The variable domain in full, completed from reference TRBV7-6 and TRBJ1-6, reads GAGVSQSPRYKVTKRGQDVALRCDPISGHVSLYWYRQALGQGPEFLTYFNYEAQQDKSGLPNDRFSAERPEGSISTLTIQRTEQRDSAMYRCASSLRGYNSPLHFGNGTRLTVT.

The genes are TRBV27 and TRBJ2-7; D is uncertain. The V end was cut by 5 bases, the J end by 0 bases, with 17 bases between. The CDR3 loop spans 16 amino acids. The germline V gene encodes CDR1 MNHEY and CDR2 SMNVEV (reference sequence). The CDR3 protein is CASSRRIGPGSYEQYF. In DNA, the CDR3 is TGTGCCAGCAGTCGCCGGATCGGTCCGGGCTCCTACGAGCAGTACTTC.

This chain links TRBV11-2 with TRBJ1-5, with D perhaps matching TRBD1 (6 bases). There are 14 residues in the CDR3. V lost 5 bases to trimming and J lost 6 bases, with 14 bases between them. Germline V gene sequence: CDR1 SGHAT, CDR2 FQNNGV. CDR3 nucleotides: TGTGCCAGCAGCCCCACAGGGAGGGGTCAGCCCCAGCATTTT. Translating gives CASSPTGRGQPQHF. The full variable domain, with the rest looked up from reference TRBV11-2 and TRBJ1-5, is EAGVAQSPRYKIIEKRQSVAFWCNPISGHATLYWYQQILGQGPKLLIQFQNNGVVDDSQLPKDRFSAERLKGVDSTLKIQPAKLEDSAVYLCASSPTGRGQPQHFGDGTRLSIL.

This chain links TRBV5-5 with TRBJ2-1; tentatively, D is TRBD1 (6 bases). The CDR3 runs 13 residues. Trimming pared 4 bases from V and 5 bases from J, leaving 10 bases between. The V gene's germline CDR1 is SGHKS and CDR2 YYEKEE (reference sequence). The CDR3 DNA reads as TGTGCCAGCAGCGAGGACAGAAACAATGAGCAGTTCTTC. This translates into CASSEDRNNEQFF.

The chain employs TRBV5-4 and TRBJ2-7; D perhaps matches TRBD1 (6 bases). CDR1 is SGHNT, CDR2 YYREEE, per germline (reference sequence). The CDR3 extends over 14 amino acids. Trimming removed 4 bases at V and 0 bases at J, with 11 bases between. The CDR3 nucleotides read TGTGCCAGCAGCCTGACAGGAGTCTCCTACGAGCAGTACTTC. This encodes CASSLTGVSYEQYF.

The chain links TRBV11-2 to TRBJ2-2; 10 bases match TRBD2. Losses at the gene ends were 6 bases for V and 5 bases for J; bases not matched to a gene: 15. Germline loops: CDR1 SGHAT, CDR2 FQNNGV. This CDR3 has 18 residues. The CDR3 is CASRPTSSSGGWTGELFF. The CDR3 bases are TGTGCCAGCAGGCCGACTTCCTCTAGCGGGGGATGGACCGGGGAGCTGTTTTTT. The full variable domain, its missing parts supplied by reference TRBV11-2 and TRBJ2-2, is EAGVAQSPRYKIIEKRQSVAFWCNPISGHATLYWYQQILGQGPKLLIQFQNNGVVDDSQLPKDRFSAERLKGVDSTLKIQPAKLEDSAVYLCASRPTSSSGGWTGELFFGEGSRLTVL.

The rearrangement uses TRBV4-1 and TRBJ2-7; 7 bases agree with TRBD1. V dropped 3 bases and J dropped 4; count of bases not matched to a gene: 9. The CDR3 is made up of 15 amino acids. Germline CDR1 MGHRA, CDR2 YSYEKL. The CDR3 spells CASSQSRAGGYEQYF. As DNA, the CDR3 is TGCGCCAGCAGCCAGTCTCGGGCAGGGGGTTACGAGCAGTACTTC.

The V call is TRBV7-9, the J call TRBJ2-5; D gene uncertain. V lost 1 base to trimming and J lost 4 bases, with 13 bases between them. From germline, CDR1 is SEHNR and CDR2 FQNEAQ (reference sequence). The CDR3 loop spans 15 amino acids. The CDR3 region has the DNA TGTGCCAGCAGCTTAGGGGCTGTCGGATTAGAGACCCAGTACTTC. Its translation is CASSLGAVGLETQYF.

The rearrangement uses TRBV5-4 and TRBJ2-7, with unresolved D. V shed 3 bases and J shed 0 bases, with 7 bases lying between them. CDR1 and CDR2 (germline): SGHNT, YYREEE (reference sequence). This CDR3 is built from 13 residues. This CDR3 reads CASSSLISYEQYF. CDR3 in DNA: TGTGCCAGCAGCTCCCTTATCTCCTACGAGCAGTACTTC.

This clone came up a few times. J is TRBJ1-2 and V is TRBV6-5; D ambiguous. This CDR3 spans 14 amino acids. Trimming left V 0 bases short and J 0 bases short, with 5 bases between. CDR1 is MNHEY, CDR2 SVGAGI, per germline. This chain's CDR3 is CASSYSQANYGYTF. For the CDR3, the DNA is TGTGCCAGCAGTTACTCCCAAGCTAACTATGGCTACACCTTC.

In this sample, this clone turned up a few times. The chain employs TRBV7-3 and TRBJ2-2; D remains ambiguous. This CDR3 spans 14 amino acids. Trimming took 2 bases from V and 3 from J, leaving 7 bases between them. CDR1 and CDR2 from the germline V gene are SGHTA and FQGTGA. CDR3 protein: CASSLGKDTGELFF. Here the CDR3 DNA reads TGTGCCAGCAGCTTAGGGAAGGACACCGGGGAGCTGTTTTTT. Drawing the rest from reference TRBV7-3 and TRBJ2-2, the complete variable domain is GAGVSQTPSNKVTEKGKYVELRCDPISGHTALYWYRQSLGQGPEFLIYFQGTGAADDSGLPNDRFFAVRPEGSVSTLKIQRTERGDSAVYLCASSLGKDTGELFFGEGSRLTVL.

This sequence joins TRBV11-2 and TRBJ1-4; the D is unclear. Between the trimmed V and J ends, which lost 2 bases and 0 bases, there was a span of 7 bases. The CDR3 extends over 15 amino acids. Germline CDR1 is SGHAT and CDR2 is FQNNGV. DNA of the CDR3: TGTGCCAGCAGCTTATTGGGCACAACTAATGAAAAACTGTTTTTT. Encoded protein: CASSLLGTTNEKLFF. The full variable domain, with the rest looked up from reference TRBV11-2 and TRBJ1-4, is EAGVAQSPRYKIIEKRQSVAFWCNPISGHATLYWYQQILGQGPKLLIQFQNNGVVDDSQLPKDRFSAERLKGVDSTLKIQPAKLEDSAVYLCASSLLGTTNEKLFFGSGTQLSVL.

This clone is large (0.1 to 1%) in the sample. V usage is TRBV6-6 and J usage is TRBJ1-3, with D possibly matching TRBD1 (5 bases). This CDR3 is 14 amino acids long. CDR1 and CDR2 (germline): MNHNY, SVGAGI (reference sequence). Trimming shortened V by 2 bases and J by 4 bases, and 9 bases separated the two germline ends. The CDR3 loop is CASSYVGVGNTIYF. DNA for the CDR3: TGTGCCAGCAGTTACGTAGGGGTAGGAAACACCATATATTTT.

This chain connects TRBV5-4 to TRBJ1-2; 10 nucleotides align to TRBD1. J gave up 3 bases and V 5 bases, and 10 bases lay outside the gene matches. The CDR3 has 16 amino acids. The germline gives CDR1 SGHNT, CDR2 YYREEE (reference sequence). The CDR3 region has the DNA TGTGCCAGCAGTCTTGACAGGGGGCCCTTGTACTATGGCTACACCTTC. As protein: CASSLDRGPLYYGYTF.

This rearrangement joins TRBV4-3 to TRBJ2-5; D gene unclear. Germline values: CDR1 LGHNA, CDR2 YSLEER. V was trimmed by 0 bases and J by 5 bases, leaving 13 bases between them. The CDR3 extends over 15 amino acids. The CDR3 region is CASSQDLGAGETQYF. The CDR3 DNA sequence: TGCGCCAGCAGCCAAGATCTGGGCGCCGGGGAGACCCAGTACTTC.

The chain carries TRBV20-1 and TRBJ2-7; D gene uncertain. The CDR3 consists of 11 residues. Trimming took off 4 bases at V and 3 bases at J, with 7 bases between the two ends. Germline lookup yields CDR1 DFQATT and CDR2 SNEGSKA (reference sequence). The CDR3 spells CSAMPYYEQYF. DNA of the CDR3: TGCAGTGCTATGCCCTACTACGAGCAGTACTTC.

The J gene is TRBJ2-5, the V gene TRBV5-6; perhaps TRBD2 as D (5 bases). The CDR3 extends over 14 amino acids. Germline loops: CDR1 SGHDT, CDR2 YYEEEE. Trimming removed 1 base at V and 1 base at J, with 8 bases between. The CDR3 DNA reads as TGTGCCAGCAGCTTGCGGGGATTCCAAGAGACCCAGTACTTC. Protein: CASSLRGFQETQYF.

This clone was found a few times. The V call is TRBV5-1, the J call TRBJ1-1; D is possibly TRBD1 (5 bases). Germline assignment: CDR1 SGHRS and CDR2 YFSETQ. Trimming took off 1 base at V and 0 bases at J, with 10 bases between the two ends. There are 15 residues in the CDR3. CDR3 residues: CASSLRDGMNTEAFF. The CDR3 nucleotides read TGCGCCAGCAGCTTGAGGGACGGTATGAACACTGAAGCTTTCTTT. The full variable domain, completed using reference TRBV5-1 and TRBJ1-1, is KAGVTQTPRYLIKTRGQQVTLSCSPISGHRSVSWYQQTPGQGLQFLFEYFSETQRNKGNFPGRFSGRQFSNSRSEMNVSTLELGDSALYLCASSLRDGMNTEAFFGQGTRLTVV.

V is TRBV6-5 and J is TRBJ1-2; D is perhaps TRBD1 (6 bases). CDR3 size: 12 residues. Trimming pared 8 bases from V and 1 base from J, leaving 8 bases between. Germline V gene sequence: CDR1 MNHEY, CDR2 SVGAGI. The chain's CDR3 is CASLQGNYGYTF. The CDR3 region has the DNA TGTGCCAGCCTACAGGGTAACTATGGCTACACCTTC.

This clone was picked up one time. This sequence joins TRBV4-3 and TRBJ1-6; D ambiguous. The CDR3 runs to 13 residues. V was pared by 1 base and J by 8 bases, with 6 bases between. Germline V gene lookup returns CDR1 LGHNA and CDR2 YSLEER. The CDR3 nucleotides are TGCGCCAGCAGCCAAGTTAGGTATTCACCCCTCCACTTT. Translating gives CASSQVRYSPLHF.

The chain has TRBV30 and TRBJ2-7, with D possibly matching TRBD1 (5 bases). This CDR3 has 15 residues. Trimming took off 3 bases at V and 3 bases at J, with 18 bases between the two ends. Per the germline V gene, CDR1 is GTSNPN and CDR2 is SVGIG (reference sequence). The CDR3 spells CAWSPLQDKNYEQYF. CDR3 nucleotides: TGTGCCTGGAGCCCCCTACAGGACAAGAACTACGAGCAGTACTTC.